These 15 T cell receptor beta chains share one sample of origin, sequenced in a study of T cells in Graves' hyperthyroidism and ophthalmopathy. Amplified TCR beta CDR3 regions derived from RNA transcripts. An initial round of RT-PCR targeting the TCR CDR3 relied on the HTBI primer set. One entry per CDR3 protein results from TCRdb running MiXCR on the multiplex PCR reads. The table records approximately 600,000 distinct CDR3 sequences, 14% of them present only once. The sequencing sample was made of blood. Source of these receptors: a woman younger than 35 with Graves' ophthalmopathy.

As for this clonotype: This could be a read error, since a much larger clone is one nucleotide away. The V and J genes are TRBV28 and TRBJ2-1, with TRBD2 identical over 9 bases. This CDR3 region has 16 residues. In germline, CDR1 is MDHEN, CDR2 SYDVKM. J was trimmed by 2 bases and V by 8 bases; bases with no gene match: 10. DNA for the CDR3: TGTGCCAGCGCAAGGACTGGCGGGAGGGCCTACAATGAGCAGTTCTTC. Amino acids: CASARTGGRAYNEQFF.

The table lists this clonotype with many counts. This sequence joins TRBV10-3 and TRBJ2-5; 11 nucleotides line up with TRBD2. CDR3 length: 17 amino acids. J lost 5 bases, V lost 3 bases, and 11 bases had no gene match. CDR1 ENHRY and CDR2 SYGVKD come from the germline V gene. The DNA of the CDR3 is TGTGCCATCAGTGACGTCGGTGATAGCGGGAGGGGTGAGACCCAGTACTTC. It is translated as CAISDVGDSGRGETQYF.

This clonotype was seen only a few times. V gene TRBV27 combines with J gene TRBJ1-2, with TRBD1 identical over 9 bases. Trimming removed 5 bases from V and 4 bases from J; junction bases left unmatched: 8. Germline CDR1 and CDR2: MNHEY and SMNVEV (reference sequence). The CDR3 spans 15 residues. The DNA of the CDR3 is TGTGCCAGCAGTGCAAACCGGGACAGGGTCTATGGCTACACCTTC. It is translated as CASSANRDRVYGYTF.

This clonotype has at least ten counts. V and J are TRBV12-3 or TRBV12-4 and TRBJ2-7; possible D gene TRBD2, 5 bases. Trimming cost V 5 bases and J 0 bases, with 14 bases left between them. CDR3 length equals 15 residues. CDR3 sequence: CASSRSGVSSYEQYF. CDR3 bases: TGTGCCAGCAGTCGCAGCGGAGTAAGCTCCTACGAGCAGTACTTC.

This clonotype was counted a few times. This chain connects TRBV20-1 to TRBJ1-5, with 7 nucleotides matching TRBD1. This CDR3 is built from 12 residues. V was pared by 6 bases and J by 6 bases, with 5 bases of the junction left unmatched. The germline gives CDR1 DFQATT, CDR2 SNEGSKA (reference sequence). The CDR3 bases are TGCAGTGCAAGGACAGGCGGTCAGCCCCAGCATTTT. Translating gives CSARTGGQPQHF.

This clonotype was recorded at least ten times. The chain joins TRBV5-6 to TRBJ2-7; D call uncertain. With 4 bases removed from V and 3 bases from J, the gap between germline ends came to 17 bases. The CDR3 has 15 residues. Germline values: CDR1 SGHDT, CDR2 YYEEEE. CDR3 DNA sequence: TGTGCCAGCAGCGTGTACACTGGACCCAACTACGAGCAGTACTTC. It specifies CASSVYTGPNYEQYF.

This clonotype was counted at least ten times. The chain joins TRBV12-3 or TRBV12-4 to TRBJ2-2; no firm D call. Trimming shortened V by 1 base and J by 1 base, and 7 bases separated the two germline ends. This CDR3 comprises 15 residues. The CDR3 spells CASSLGSWNTGELFF. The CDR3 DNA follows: TGTGCCAGCAGTTTAGGCTCTTGGAACACCGGGGAGCTGTTTTTT.

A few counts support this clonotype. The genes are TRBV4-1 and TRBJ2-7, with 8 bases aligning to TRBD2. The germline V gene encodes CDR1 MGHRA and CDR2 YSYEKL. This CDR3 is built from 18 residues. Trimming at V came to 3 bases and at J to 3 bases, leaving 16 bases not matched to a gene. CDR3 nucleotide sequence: TGCGCCAGCAGCCACCCCGGCGTTGCGGGAGGCCACCACTACGAGCAGTACTTC. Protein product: CASSHPGVAGGHHYEQYF.

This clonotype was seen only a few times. In DNA form, the CDR3 reads TGTGCCAGCAGCACCTCAACGACTAGCGGGGGTACCTACAATGAGCAGTTCTTC. This codes for CASSTSTTSGGTYNEQFF. This chain links TRBV28 with TRBJ2-1, with 12 bases lining up with TRBD2. CDR3 size: 18 residues. Germline loops: CDR1 MDHEN, CDR2 SYDVKM. V lost 6 bases to trimming and J lost 2 bases; unmatched junction nucleotides: 11.

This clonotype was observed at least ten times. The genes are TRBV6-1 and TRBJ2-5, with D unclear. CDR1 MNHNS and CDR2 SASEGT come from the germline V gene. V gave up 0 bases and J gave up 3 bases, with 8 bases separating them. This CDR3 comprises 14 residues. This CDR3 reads CASSEAAAEETQYF. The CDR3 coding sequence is TGTGCCAGCAGTGAAGCGGCGGCAGAAGAGACCCAGTACTTC.

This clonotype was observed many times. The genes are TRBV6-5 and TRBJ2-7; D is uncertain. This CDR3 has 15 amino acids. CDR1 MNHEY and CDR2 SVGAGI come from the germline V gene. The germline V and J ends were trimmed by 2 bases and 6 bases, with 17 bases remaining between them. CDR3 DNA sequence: TGTGCCAGCAGTTACACGACTTCCCGGACGTCCGAGCAGTACTTC. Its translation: CASSYTTSRTSEQYF.

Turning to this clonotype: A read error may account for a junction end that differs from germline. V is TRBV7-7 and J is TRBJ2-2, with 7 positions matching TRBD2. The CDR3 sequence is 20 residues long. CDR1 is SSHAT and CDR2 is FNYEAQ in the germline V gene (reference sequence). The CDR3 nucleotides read TGTGCTAGCAGCTTAGGGTCCCCTAGCGGCCCGGAGCGCGACACCGGGGAGCTGTTTTTT. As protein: CASSLGSPSGPERDTGELFF.

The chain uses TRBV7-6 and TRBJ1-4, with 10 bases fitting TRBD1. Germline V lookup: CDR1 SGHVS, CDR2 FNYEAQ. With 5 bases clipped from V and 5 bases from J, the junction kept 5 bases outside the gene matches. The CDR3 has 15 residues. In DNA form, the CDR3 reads TGTGCCAGCAGCACCTCGGGACAGGGGAATGAAAAACTGTTTTTT. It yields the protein CASSTSGQGNEKLFF.

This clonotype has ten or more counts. CDR3 protein: CASSLGPEAFF. The DNA of the CDR3 is TGTGCCAGCAGCTTGGGACCTGAAGCTTTCTTT. The chain joins TRBV11-2 to TRBJ1-1; possible D gene TRBD1, 5 bases. The CDR3 consists of 11 residues. Germline CDR1 reads SGHAT; CDR2 reads FQNNGV. Trimming pared 3 bases from V and 6 bases from J, leaving 5 bases between.

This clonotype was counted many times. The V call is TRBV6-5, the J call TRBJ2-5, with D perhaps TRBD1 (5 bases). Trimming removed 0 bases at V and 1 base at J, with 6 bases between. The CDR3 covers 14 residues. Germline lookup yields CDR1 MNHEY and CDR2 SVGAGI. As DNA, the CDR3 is TGTGCCAGCAGTTACTCCCAGGGCCAAGAGACCCAGTACTTC. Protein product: CASSYSQGQETQYF.